This entry lists 12 T cell receptor delta chains sequenced from one sample in a study of γδ T cells in repeated Plasmodium falciparum infection. Vgamma9/Vdelta2+ and Vdelta2-negative gammadelta T cells were flow-sorted from PBMC for bulk sequencing. TCRdb used CATT to re-call clones from the multiplex PCR reads. The table has roughly 93,000 delta-chain clones, approximately 0.92% seen once. Sequencing was performed on gamma-delta T cells from blood. The receptors were gathered from a pool of human donors (malaria-infected and uninfected, not separated).

About this clone: The translation of this DNA and the TCRdb protein of a much larger clone differ at residue 10, probably owing to a read error; the protein shown here is translated from the DNA. The chain has TRDV2 and TRDJ1; possibly TRDD3 for D (6 bases). Here the J gene was assigned by germline matching of the DNA, as TCRdb has none. The CDR3 is 22 residues long. Germline V lookup: CDR1 GEAIGNYY, CDR2 EKD. Deletions cut 4 bases from V and 0 bases from J, with 35 bases between. CDR3 coding DNA: TGTGCCTGTGAACAGATACTGGGAGCACATTGGGGCAGAGGGGCTTACACCGATAAACTCATCTTT. This gives the protein CACEQILGAHWGRGAYTDKLIF.

The sample holds a few counts of this clone. The mismatch at residue 9 between this DNA's translation and the TCRdb protein of a much larger clone likely reflects a read error; the protein shown is translated from the DNA. The rearrangement links TRDV2 to TRDJ3; TRDD3 matches at 7 bases. The J gene is not listed in TCRdb, so it was assigned here from a DNA match to germline. The V segment lost 0 bases and the J segment 0 bases; nucleotides outside the gene matches: 7. In germline, CDR1 is GEAIGNYY, CDR2 EKD. The CDR3 has 19 residues. CDR3 in DNA: TGTGCCTGTGACACCCTGGGGGGTCAAAGCTCCTGGGACACCCGACAGATGTTTTTC. Translated, it gives CACDTLGGQSSWDTRQMFF.

In its sample, this clone was seen a few times. The likely explanation is a read error, given a far larger clone one base away. Other DNA sequences in this specimen translate into the identical CDR3. The chain combines TRDV1 with TRDJ1; 7 bases are shared with TRDD3. Here the J gene came from matching the DNA to germline, since TCRdb omits it. CDR3 length equals 18 residues. The ends lost 0 bases at V and 0 bases at J; junction bases unmatched: 10. Per the germline V gene, CDR1 is TSWWSYY and CDR2 is QGS. The DNA of the CDR3 is TGTGCTCTTGGGGAACTGGATGGGATACTTCCGTACACCGATAAACTCATCTTT. This encodes CALGELDGILPYTDKLIF.

This clone was seen more than once but under ten times. A far larger clone lies a single base away; this is likely a read error. This sample includes further DNA sequences coding for the same CDR3. The J gene is TRDJ1, the V gene TRDV2; 13 nucleotides align to TRDD3. Here the J gene was assigned by germline matching of the DNA, as TCRdb has none. CDR1 and CDR2 from the germline V gene are GEAIGNYY and EKD. The CDR3 has 22 amino acids. The DNA of the CDR3 is TGTGCTTGTGAGAAACCTTTCCTACCCCTCCACTGGGGGATACGACGGACCGATAAACTCATCTTT. This sequence encodes CACEKPFLPLHWGIRRTDKLIF.

This clone occurred a few times. The protein held in TCRdb is that of a much larger clone and does not match this DNA's translation at residue 16, likely because of a read error; the protein shown is translated from the DNA. The V call is TRDV1, the J call TRDJ1; 10 nucleotides line up with TRDD3. Here the J gene came from matching the DNA to germline, since TCRdb omits it. The germline V gene has CDR1 TSWWSYY and CDR2 QGS. The CDR3 is made up of 23 amino acids. Trimming at V came to 0 bases and at J to 3 bases, leaving 25 bases not matched to a gene. The CDR3 region is CALGELSPKKSPGGYSSPDKLIF. CDR3 coding DNA: TGTGCTCTTGGGGAACTAAGTCCAAAAAAGTCCCCTGGGGGATATTCGTCTCCCGATAAACTCATCTTT.

As for this clone: A far larger clone is one nucleotide away, so this likely arose from a read error. In the same sample, other DNA sequences code for this CDR3. The V and J genes are TRDV1 and TRDJ1; TRDD3 might be the D (10 bases). No J segment appears in TCRdb, so it was assigned here by matching the sequence to germline. The CDR3 length is 22 residues. Germline-derived CDR1 and CDR2 are TSWWSYY and QGS. For the CDR3, the DNA is TGTGCCCTTGGGAACCTTCCTACAACGGTGGTGGGGGATACCGAGTACACCGATAAACTCATCTTT. Translating gives CALGNLPTTVVGDTEYTDKLIF.

This clone was observed at least ten times. The chain recombines TRDV1 with TRDJ1, with 8 nucleotides matching TRDD3. Germline matching of the DNA provided the J gene here, since TCRdb leaves it blank. The CDR3 is 19 residues long. Germline V gene data show CDR1 as TSWWSYY and CDR2 as QGS. V lost 5 bases and J lost 2; bases outside the gene matches: 19. This chain's CDR3 is CALGNPLGYVLGDTDKLIF. CDR3 DNA sequence: TGTGCTCTTGGGAACCCGCTGGGCTACGTCTTGGGGGATACCGATAAACTCATCTTT.

About this clone itself: This DNA's translation differs at residue 16 from TCRdb's protein, which comes from a much larger clone; a read error is likely, and the protein shown is translated from the DNA. The chain joins TRDV2 to TRDJ1; 7 bases fit TRDD3. Germline matching of the DNA provided the J gene here, since TCRdb leaves it blank. Germline values: CDR1 GEAIGNYY, CDR2 EKD. There are 22 residues in the CDR3. J was trimmed by 2 bases and V by 2 bases; bases with no gene match: 28. CDR3 region: CACDIKVGNWGTREKGTDKLIF. The DNA for the CDR3 is TGTGCCTGTGACATCAAAGTAGGTAACTGGGGTACTCGTGAAAAAGGGACCGATAAACTCATCTTT.

This clone was seen only a few times. A single base is all that separates this from a far larger clone, so a read error is likely. The same CDR3 also results from other DNA sequences found in this sample. This sequence joins TRDV1 and TRDJ1; D tentatively fits TRDD2 or TRDD3 (6 bases each). TCRdb lists no J gene, so it was determined here by aligning the DNA to germline. CDR1 is TSWWSYY and CDR2 is QGS in the germline V gene. V lost 4 bases, J lost 8 bases, and 23 bases lay in between. The CDR3 extends over 16 amino acids. CDR3 sequence reads: CALGVSYVGGYTKLIF. The CDR3 DNA reads TGTGCTCTTGGGGTCTCCTACGTGGGAGGATACACGAAACTCATCTTT.

Notes on this clone: The amino acid sequence in TCRdb belongs to a much larger clone and departs from this DNA's translation at residue 12, likely a sequencing read error; the sequence shown is translated from the DNA. The chain couples TRDV2 to TRDJ1, with 10 nucleotides matching TRDD3. Here the J gene came from matching the DNA to germline, since TCRdb omits it. V was clipped by 3 bases and J by 7 bases; unmatched bases: 13. This CDR3 contains 16 residues. The germline V gene encodes CDR1 GEAIGNYY and CDR2 EKD. CDR3 DNA: TGTGCCTGTGACGCTTTCCGTGGGGGATACTCCACTAAACTCATCTTT. It yields the protein CACDAFRGGYSTKLIF.

Note on this clone: The TCRdb record carries a much larger clone's protein, which differs from this DNA's translation at residue 10; a read error is the likely cause, and the protein listed here is the DNA translation. The chain has TRDV2 and TRDJ1; D gene ambiguous. The V end was cut by 0 bases, the J end by 8 bases, with 27 bases between. The CDR3 sequence is 18 residues long. Germline CDR1 GEAIGNYY, CDR2 EKD. The DNA for the CDR3 is TGTGCCTGTGACACCGCGAGATTGTGGAGGCACAATGTCAAAAAACTCATCTTT. Its protein is CACDTARLWRHNVKKLIF.

This clone was seen only a few times. TCRdb's protein for this DNA is that of a much larger clone and differs from the translation at residue 5, likely a read error; the protein shown is the DNA translation. The chain employs TRDV2 and TRDJ1; 11 bases fit TRDD3. Here the J gene was assigned by germline matching of the DNA, as TCRdb has none. This CDR3 is built from 20 residues. With 2 bases clipped from V and 2 bases from J, the junction kept 18 bases outside the gene matches. Per germline, CDR1 GEAIGNYY and CDR2 EKD. Here the CDR3 reads CACDIGNGGYAPLRTDKLIF. DNA for the CDR3: TGTGCCTGTGACATCGGTAATGGGGGATACGCCCCCCTACGGACCGATAAACTCATCTTT.